The 27 T cell receptor beta chains reported below all come from one sample, sequenced in a study of Graves' ophthalmopathy and Graves' hyperthyroidism. For repertoire sequencing, the TCR beta CDR3 regions were amplified from RNA transcripts. Second-round multiplex PCR came after a first-round RT-PCR that employed HTBI primers. Each CDR3 protein gets one entry after TCRdb re-called the multiplex PCR reads with MiXCR. The profile shows about 700,000 distinct CDR3 sequences, approximately 40% of them singletons. The sample taken for sequencing was peripheral blood. The receptors originated from an adult man with Graves' ophthalmopathy.

This chain joins TRBV9 and TRBJ2-7; 11 bases match TRBD1. Germline trimming cut 0 bases from V and 6 bases from J; bases unmatched to any gene: 2. From germline, CDR1 is SGDLS and CDR2 YYNGEE. CDR3 size: 14 residues. CDR3 sequence: CASSVAGTGGEQYF. In nucleotides, the CDR3 is TGTGCCAGCAGCGTAGCTGGGACAGGGGGCGAGCAGTACTTC.

This clonotype was counted between two and nine times. J is TRBJ2-7 and V is TRBV6-2 or TRBV6-3; 9 nucleotides line up with TRBD2. The V and J ends lost 6 bases and 5 bases, in that order; junction bases with no gene match: 14. This CDR3 has 16 residues. Germline V lookup: CDR1 MNHEY, CDR2 SVGEGT. This CDR3 is CASRKPPAGGRHEQYF. The CDR3 DNA reads as TGTGCCAGCAGAAAGCCCCCTGCGGGAGGGCGCCACGAGCAGTACTTC.

This chain links TRBV25-1 with TRBJ2-7; D remains unclear. The CDR3 length is 13 residues. Trimming left V 4 bases short and J 1 base short, with 8 bases between. Germline CDR1 is MGHDK and CDR2 is SYGVNS. This CDR3 is CASSGQLSYEQYF. As DNA, the CDR3 is TGTGCCAGCAGTGGGCAGTTGTCCTACGAGCAGTACTTC.

This chain connects TRBV6-5 to TRBJ1-6; 8 nucleotides line up with TRBD1. V was clipped by 0 bases and J by 15 bases; unmatched bases: 4. From germline, CDR1 is MNHEY and CDR2 SVGAGI. The CDR3 sequence is 13 residues long. The chain's CDR3 is CASSYSDRALLHF. The CDR3 DNA follows: TGTGCCAGCAGTTACTCGGACAGGGCCCTCCTCCACTTT.

The chain carries TRBV7-9 and TRBJ1-1, with 7 bases lining up with TRBD1. The CDR3 loop spans 14 amino acids. The trim removed 7 bases at V and 3 bases at J, leaving 8 bases unmatched. CDR1 SEHNR and CDR2 FQNEAQ come from the germline V gene (reference sequence). The CDR3 DNA is TGTGCCAGCAACAACAGGGGATGGGACACTGAAGCTTTCTTT. Encoded protein: CASNNRGWDTEAFF.

This clonotype was observed many times. The chain is built from TRBV14 and TRBJ2-7, with 8 positions matching TRBD1. The CDR3 is 14 residues long. CDR1 SGHDN and CDR2 FVKESK come from the germline V gene. V was clipped by 4 bases and J by 2 bases; unmatched bases: 4. This CDR3 reads CASSLDRGPYEQYF. CDR3 nucleotides: TGTGCCAGCAGCCTCGACAGGGGTCCCTACGAGCAGTACTTC.

CDR3 DNA: TGTGCCAGCAGACCACCGGGACAGGGGGAGACCCAGTACTTC. Amino acids: CASRPPGQGETQYF. V and J are TRBV6-6 and TRBJ2-5, with 10 bases lining up with TRBD1. After removal of 6 bases from V and 5 bases from J, the junction contained 6 bases not matched to a gene. The germline CDR1 and CDR2 sequences are MNHNY and SVGAGI (reference sequence). The CDR3 runs 14 residues.

On this clonotype: A much larger clone sits a single nucleotide away, making a read error possible. This sequence joins TRBV7-9 and TRBJ1-6; 7 nucleotides line up with TRBD1. The germline CDR1 and CDR2 sequences are SEHNR and FQNEAQ (reference sequence). The CDR3 has 14 amino acids. DNA of the CDR3: TGTGCCAGCGACGGGACAGACAATAATCCACCCCTCCACTTT. Translation: CASDGTDNNPPLHF.

V usage is TRBV2 and J usage is TRBJ2-2; 7 bases are a match to TRBD2. Germline lookup yields CDR1 SNHLY and CDR2 FYNNEI. J gave up 4 bases and V 5 bases, and 10 bases lay outside the gene matches. There are 16 residues in the CDR3. The CDR3 loop is CASSRRLAPVTGELFF. The CDR3 DNA follows: TGTGCCAGCAGTCGCCGACTAGCTCCGGTCACCGGGGAGCTGTTTTTT.

This clonotype was found once. The CDR3, as DNA: TGTGCCCGTCAGGGAGCCTATGGCTACACCTTC. This translates into CARQGAYGYTF. The chain combines TRBV10-3 with TRBJ1-2; maybe TRBD1 (5 bases). The CDR3 length is 11 residues. Germline loops: CDR1 ENHRY, CDR2 SYGVKD. The V gene lost 11 bases and the J gene lost 4 bases, with 11 bases spanning the gap.

A remark on this clonotype: An end of the junction does not agree with germline; a read error may underlie this. The gene calls are TRBV7-7 and TRBJ1-4; 8 bases agree with TRBD1. The CDR3 extends over 18 amino acids. CDR1 SSHAT and CDR2 FNYEAQ come from the germline V gene (reference sequence). The CDR3 DNA sequence: TGTGCTAGCAGCATTGGACAGGGCGCGAAATCAACTAATGAAAAACTGTTTTTT. Amino acid sequence: CASSIGQGAKSTNEKLFF.

The chain couples TRBV2 to TRBJ2-5; D may be TRBD1 or TRBD2 (5 bases each). The CDR3 covers 13 residues. Germline V gene data show CDR1 as SNHLY and CDR2 as FYNNEI. V was shortened by 10 bases and J by 1 base, with 13 bases between the two germline ends. CDR3 loop: CANLGPTQETQYF. CDR3 nucleotides: TGTGCCAACCTGGGACCGACCCAAGAGACCCAGTACTTC. Variable domain in full (rest from reference TRBV2 and TRBJ2-5): EPEVTQTPSHQVTQMGQEVILRCVPISNHLYFYWYRQILGQKVEFLVSFYNNEISEKSEIFDDQFSVERPDGSNFTLKIRSTKLEDSAMYFCANLGPTQETQYFGPGTRLLVL.

This chain connects TRBV12-3 or TRBV12-4 to TRBJ2-5, with 8 bases aligning to TRBD2. There are 15 residues in the CDR3. The J segment lost 2 bases and the V segment lost 3 bases, leaving 5 bases of the junction unmatched. DNA for the CDR3: TGTGCCAGCAGTTTGGCGTCGGGGGGGCAAGAGACCCAGTACTTC. Amino acid sequence: CASSLASGGQETQYF.

About this clonotype itself: At one of its ends the junction is not consistent with the germline gene, which may arise from a read error. The J gene is TRBJ1-3, the V gene TRBV10-2; no definite D call. This CDR3 contains 14 residues. Per germline, CDR1 WSHSY and CDR2 SAAADI. This chain's CDR3 is CASSPSTAGNTIYF. CDR3 sequence (DNA): TGTGCCAGCAGTCCCTCCACAGCTGGAAACACCATATATTTT.

This clonotype was seen more than once but under ten times. The CDR3 spells CASSYMTANTGELFF. In nucleotides, the CDR3 is TGTGCCAGCAGCTACATGACAGCGAACACCGGGGAGCTGTTTTTT. This chain connects TRBV7-2 to TRBJ2-2, with a weak D call TRBD1 (5 bases). Germline CDR1 and CDR2: SGHTA and FQGNSA. V lost 4 bases and J 0 bases, leaving 9 bases between the germline ends. This CDR3 region has 15 residues.

This clonotype has at least ten counts. This chain connects TRBV12-3 or TRBV12-4 to TRBJ1-2; TRBD1 aligns across 9 bases. J was trimmed by 6 bases and V by 6 bases; bases with no gene match: 2. The CDR3 has 12 residues. In DNA form, the CDR3 reads TGTGCCAGCAGGGGACAGGGCGATGGCTACACCTTC. This encodes CASRGQGDGYTF.

This clonotype has only a few counts. This sequence joins TRBV20-1 and TRBJ1-2; a weak D match, TRBD1 (5 bases). CDR3 length equals 13 residues. Trimming took off 5 bases at V and 4 bases at J, with 14 bases between the two ends. Per germline, CDR1 DFQATT and CDR2 SNEGSKA (reference sequence). The CDR3 sequence: CSALTGTSYGYTF. The CDR3 bases are TGCAGTGCTTTAACCGGGACCTCCTATGGCTACACCTTC.

Regarding this clonotype: One end of the junction fails to match germline, which may point to a read error. V is TRBV10-3 and J is TRBJ2-7; 8 bases match TRBD1. Germline V gene data show CDR1 as ENHRY and CDR2 as SYGVKD. CDR3 length: 15 residues. The CDR3, as DNA: TGTGCCAGCAGTTCCACCCCCGGACAGGGCGACGAGCAGTACTTC. Its protein is CASSSTPGQGDEQYF.

V gene TRBV3-1 combines with J gene TRBJ1-2, with TRBD1 as a possible D gene (6 bases). V lost 6 bases to trimming and J lost 8 bases, with 16 bases between them. CDR3 length equals 13 residues. Looked up from germline, CDR1 is LGHDT and CDR2 is YNNKEL (reference sequence). The CDR3 DNA follows: TGTGCCAGCAGTTACTCCAAAGGGGGGGGCTACACCTTC. As protein: CASSYSKGGGYTF.

Here the CDR3 DNA reads TGTGCCAGCAGCGTAGCGGGATCCGGGTTGGGGGAGCAGTACTTC. It specifies CASSVAGSGLGEQYF. This sequence joins TRBV9 and TRBJ2-7; perhaps TRBD2 as D (5 bases). The length of the CDR3 is 15 residues. Germline V gene data show CDR1 as SGDLS and CDR2 as YYNGEE. Trimming removed 0 bases from V and 7 bases from J, with 17 bases in between. Supplemented by reference TRBV9 and TRBJ2-7, the full variable domain reads DSGVTQTPKHLITATGQRVTLRCSPRSGDLSVYWYQQSLDQGLQFLIQYYNGEERAKGNILERFSAQQFPDLHSELNLSSLELGDSALYFCASSVAGSGLGEQYFGPGTRLTVT.

The genes are TRBV19 and TRBJ1-2, with unresolved D. From germline, CDR1 is LNHDA and CDR2 SQIVND (reference sequence). V was trimmed by 4 bases and J by 2 bases, leaving 14 bases between them. This CDR3 has 15 residues. The CDR3, as DNA: TGTGCCAGTAGTACCCCTTTACGAGCGAACTATGGCTACACCTTC. Translation gives CASSTPLRANYGYTF.

V is TRBV20-1 and J is TRBJ1-2, with D unclear. Between the trimmed V and J ends, which lost 0 bases and 5 bases, there was a span of 4 bases. This CDR3 contains 11 residues. CDR1 DFQATT and CDR2 SNEGSKA come from the germline V gene (reference sequence). The DNA for the CDR3 is TGCAGTGCTAGAGATATGTATGGCTACACCTTC. It yields the protein CSARDMYGYTF.

J is TRBJ1-1 and V is TRBV11-2; no definite D call. Germline V gene sequence: CDR1 SGHAT, CDR2 FQNNGV. V gave up 1 base and J gave up 1 base, with 13 bases separating them. This CDR3 contains 16 residues. As DNA, the CDR3 is TGTGCCAGCAGCTTAGCCTTCGCGCGGCGGAACACTGAAGCTTTCTTT. As protein: CASSLAFARRNTEAFF.

The gene calls are TRBV15 and TRBJ2-5, with D possibly being TRBD2 (7 bases). The length of the CDR3 is 15 residues. Germline V gene lookup returns CDR1 LNHNV and CDR2 YYDKDF (reference sequence). The V end was cut by 3 bases, the J end by 5 bases, with 16 bases between. CDR3 loop: CATSSSSGGRETQYF. CDR3 sequence (DNA): TGTGCCACCAGCAGCTCCTCCGGGGGGCGGGAGACCCAGTACTTC.

The genes are TRBV19 and TRBJ2-7; D unclear. The CDR3 is made up of 13 amino acids. V was trimmed by 9 bases and J by 7 bases, leaving 19 bases between them. Germline V lookup: CDR1 LNHDA, CDR2 SQIVND (reference sequence). The CDR3 loop reads CASSFRQLGEQYF. The DNA for the CDR3 is TGTGCCAGCAGTTTTCGGCAGTTGGGGGAGCAGTACTTC.

The chain recombines TRBV15 with TRBJ1-2; 9 bases align to TRBD1. Losses at the gene ends were 9 bases for V and 8 bases for J; bases not matched to a gene: 4. This CDR3 comprises 11 residues. Germline-derived CDR1 and CDR2 are LNHNV and YYDKDF (reference sequence). Here the CDR3 DNA reads TGTGCCACTACAGGGGGCCGAGGCTACACCTTC. Amino acid sequence: CATTGGRGYTF.

This clonotype was detected only a few times. The rearrangement links TRBV9 to TRBJ2-5, with 9 bases matching TRBD1. The V segment lost 4 bases and the J segment 5 bases; nucleotides outside the gene matches: 9. Germline V gives CDR1 SGDLS, CDR2 YYNGEE. The CDR3 is 15 amino acids. For the CDR3, the DNA is TGTGCCAGCAGCTTACGACAGGGGGTAGAGGAGACCCAGTACTTC. This encodes CASSLRQGVEETQYF.